The 29 T cell receptor beta chains reported below all come from one sample, sequenced in a study of T-cell reconstitution after alpha-beta-depleted transplantation in children (TCRdb year 2016). Library preparation used PCR. The instrument given in TCRdb is Illumina HiSeq 2500. TCR libraries were prepared with molecular barcoding, using unique molecular identifiers to normalize TCRbeta repertoire quantification. The public reads were reprocessed in TCRdb via fastp at Q25 and MiXCR, keeping in-frame beta chains. Rows matching on CDR3 protein sequence are summarized as one entry with the most common DNA and genes. This sample holds hundreds of thousands of distinct CDR3 sequences; approximately 16% were observed only once. The ten largest clones take up 1.1% of the sample. The specimen was PBMCs from the stem cell graft donor, collected from the stem cell graft. The receptors stem from a human donor who donated a stem cell graft to a child with acute myeloid leukemia.

A few counts support this clonotype. This chain connects TRBV28 to TRBJ1-5; D ambiguous. This CDR3 region has 14 residues. Germline V gene sequence: CDR1 MDHEN, CDR2 SYDVKM. V lost 3 bases and J lost 7, with 13 bases in between. CDR3 region: CASSFPLGAQPQHF. CDR3 nucleotide sequence: TGTGCCAGCAGTTTCCCCCTGGGAGCCCAGCCCCAGCATTTT.

This sequence joins TRBV7-8 and TRBJ1-5; D remains unclear. The CDR3 has 17 residues. Germline CDR1 SGHVS, CDR2 FQNEAQ. V was cut by 2 bases and J by 5 bases, with 19 bases left in between. The CDR3 DNA is TGTGCCAGCAGCTTAAGTATCCGACCGGATGGCGATCAGCCCCAGCATTTT. This encodes CASSLSIRPDGDQPQHF.

This clonotype occurred many times. This chain uses TRBV5-5 with TRBJ1-1; D gene unclear. V lost 1 base to trimming and J lost 4 bases, with 8 bases between them. Germline V gives CDR1 SGHKS, CDR2 YYEKEE (reference sequence). This CDR3 comprises 13 residues. Written as DNA, the CDR3 is TGTGCCAGCAGCTTGATCGATGGCACTGAAGCTTTCTTT. This codes for CASSLIDGTEAFF.

This chain uses TRBV18 with TRBJ1-5; tentatively, D is TRBD1 (5 bases). The CDR3 is made up of 12 amino acids. V gave up 3 bases and J gave up 7 bases, with 7 bases separating them. Germline CDR1 KGHSH, CDR2 LQKENI. CDR3 coding DNA: TGTGCCAGCTCACCGCAGGGACAGCCCCAGCATTTT. Protein sequence: CASSPQGQPQHF.

This clonotype has at least ten counts. The V gene is TRBV29-1, the J gene TRBJ2-3; D is unresolved. CDR1 is SQVTM, CDR2 ANQGSEA, per germline. The CDR3 consists of 15 residues. The ends were cut back, 7 bases at V and 0 bases at J, with 17 bases in the middle. In nucleotides, the CDR3 is TGCAGCGGCCACGGCACGCCTTTAAGCACAGATACGCAGTATTTT. Translating gives CSGHGTPLSTDTQYF.

This clonotype was seen repeatedly, ten times or more. The chain is built from TRBV24-1 and TRBJ2-1; D gene uncertain. The CDR3 spans 14 residues. Trimming pared 6 bases from V and 3 bases from J, leaving 11 bases between. Germline loops: CDR1 KGHDR, CDR2 SFDVKD. In DNA, the CDR3 is TGTGCCACCAGTCCTCGCCAAAACTACAATGAGCAGTTCTTC. Translating gives CATSPRQNYNEQFF.

This clonotype has ten or more counts. The chain has TRBV10-3 and TRBJ2-7; 7 bases map to TRBD1. The V gene end was trimmed by 8 bases and the J gene end by 0 bases; junction bases not matched to a gene: 1. The CDR3 sequence is 12 residues long. Germline loops: CDR1 ENHRY, CDR2 SYGVKD. The CDR3 DNA follows: TGTGCCATCGGGACAGTCTCCTACGAGCAGTACTTC. Encoded protein: CAIGTVSYEQYF.

This clonotype was counted between two and nine times. The chain has TRBV29-1 and TRBJ1-1; the D is unclear. This CDR3 is built from 11 residues. From germline, CDR1 is SQVTM and CDR2 ANQGSEA. Between the trimmed V and J ends, which lost 6 bases and 3 bases, there was a span of 8 bases. The CDR3 bases are TGCAGCGTCCGACGGTACACTGAAGCTTTCTTT. It is translated as CSVRRYTEAFF. Full variable domain (remainder filled in from reference TRBV29-1 and TRBJ1-1): SAVISQKPSRDICQRGTSLTIQCQVDSQVTMMFWYRQQPGQSLTLIATANQGSEATYESGFVIDKFPISRPNLTFSTLTVSNMSPEDSSIYLCSVRRYTEAFFGQGTRLTVV.

The V call is TRBV7-9, the J call TRBJ1-1, with 8 bases matching TRBD1. This CDR3 contains 14 residues. The V gene end was trimmed by 5 bases and the J gene end by 3 bases; junction bases not matched to a gene: 5. In germline, CDR1 is SEHNR, CDR2 FQNEAQ (reference sequence). The CDR3 loop is CASSKSDRDTEAFF. The CDR3 coding sequence is TGTGCCAGCAGCAAGTCGGACAGGGACACTGAAGCTTTCTTT.

The J gene is TRBJ2-7, the V gene TRBV6-2 or TRBV6-3; weak D call: TRBD2 (6 bases). V lost 6 bases to trimming and J lost 4 bases, with 16 bases between them. The CDR3 totals 14 residues. Germline lookup yields CDR1 MNHEY and CDR2 SVGEGT. CDR3: CASSRDFRRYEQYF. The CDR3 region has the DNA TGTGCCAGCAGCCGGGACTTCAGGAGGTACGAGCAGTACTTC.

This clonotype came up many times. This sequence joins TRBV20-1 and TRBJ2-7, with no clear D. The CDR3 runs to 11 residues. The V end lost 4 bases, the J end lost 2 bases, and 6 bases lay between the germline ends. Germline CDR1 DFQATT, CDR2 SNEGSKA (reference sequence). CDR3 sequence (DNA): TGCAGTGCTACAGACACCTACGAGCAGTACTTC. Translating gives CSATDTYEQYF.

V gene TRBV9 combines with J gene TRBJ1-3; 8 nucleotides align to TRBD1. The CDR3 has 18 amino acids. Germline V CDR1 and CDR2: SGDLS, YYNGEE. The V gene end was trimmed by 0 bases and the J gene end by 1 base; junction bases not matched to a gene: 9. This chain's CDR3 is CASSVGLHRGNSGNTIYF. The CDR3 nucleotides are TGTGCCAGCAGCGTAGGGCTTCACAGGGGGAATTCTGGAAACACCATATATTTT.

There are many counts of this clonotype. The chain uses TRBV6-5 and TRBJ2-1, with D tentatively TRBD1 or TRBD2 (6 bases each). This CDR3 spans 15 amino acids. Trimming pared 4 bases from V and 3 bases from J, leaving 13 bases between. Germline V lookup: CDR1 MNHEY, CDR2 SVGAGI. The CDR3 region is CASSSTGADYNEQFF. The CDR3 DNA follows: TGTGCCAGCAGTTCGACGGGGGCCGACTACAATGAGCAGTTCTTC.

This clonotype was seen ten or more times. This chain uses TRBV6-1 with TRBJ2-7, with D possibly TRBD1 on 5 matching bases. V lost 6 bases, J lost 2 bases, and 11 bases lay in between. The CDR3 runs 13 residues. Germline-derived CDR1 and CDR2 are MNHNS and SASEGT. The CDR3 reads CASRGLFPYEQYF. Here the CDR3 DNA reads TGTGCCAGCAGGGGGCTATTCCCCTACGAGCAGTACTTC.

This clonotype occurred many times. This chain connects TRBV6-5 to TRBJ2-2, with a possible D match to TRBD2 (5 bases). With 6 bases removed from V and 7 bases from J, the gap between germline ends came to 12 bases. The CDR3 has 13 residues. Per germline, CDR1 MNHEY and CDR2 SVGAGI. CDR3 region: CASSLGLFGELFF. In nucleotides, the CDR3 is TGTGCCAGCAGCCTCGGACTCTTCGGGGAGCTGTTTTTT.

In its sample, this clonotype was seen a few times. The chain has TRBV6-1 and TRBJ2-4; TRBD1 matches at 7 bases. Germline CDR1 MNHNS, CDR2 SASEGT. The CDR3 consists of 17 residues. After removal of 1 base from V and 3 bases from J, the junction contained 9 bases not matched to a gene. For the CDR3, the DNA is TGTGCCAGCAGTGAAGTCGGAACAGGGGCTATCAAAAACATTCAGTACTTC. It is translated as CASSEVGTGAIKNIQYF.

Comment on this clonotype: A clone one base away is much larger, so this may be a read error. The genes are TRBV7-2 and TRBJ2-7, with D possibly being TRBD2 (7 bases). V was clipped by 1 base and J by 7 bases, with 14 bases between them. The CDR3 totals 14 residues. Germline values: CDR1 SGHTA, CDR2 FQGNSA. CDR3 DNA: TGTGCCAGCAGCTTAGAAGGGGGGGCAAGAGAGCAGTACTTC. Its protein product is CASSLEGGAREQYF.

V is TRBV6-5 and J is TRBJ2-3; TRBD2 agrees at 8 bases. CDR1 and CDR2 (germline): MNHEY, SVGAGI. V dropped 3 bases and J dropped 0; count of bases not matched to a gene: 8. The CDR3 loop spans 17 amino acids. CDR3 sequence reads: CASSYRSGGRSTDTQYF. The CDR3 DNA is TGTGCCAGCAGTTATAGGAGCGGGGGACGTAGCACAGATACGCAGTATTTT.

The rearrangement joins TRBV15 to TRBJ2-7; TRBD1 aligns across 9 bases. CDR3 length: 16 amino acids. Germline CDR1 reads LNHNV; CDR2 reads YYDKDF (reference sequence). Losses at the gene ends were 1 base for V and 4 bases for J; bases not matched to a gene: 8. This chain's CDR3 is CATSRGIGTGPYEQYF. CDR3 nucleotide sequence: TGTGCCACCAGCAGAGGAATAGGGACAGGGCCTTACGAGCAGTACTTC.

This clonotype was detected only a few times. The CDR3 is CSAGTGADFGGYTF. CDR3 sequence (DNA): TGCAGTGCTGGCACCGGGGCCGACTTTGGGGGCTACACCTTC. This chain connects TRBV20-1 to TRBJ1-2, with TRBD1 as a possible D gene (5 bases). Looked up from germline, CDR1 is DFQATT and CDR2 is SNEGSKA (reference sequence). This CDR3 region has 14 residues. Deletions cut 5 bases from V and 8 bases from J, with 21 bases between.

This rearrangement joins TRBV4-3 to TRBJ2-4; a weak D match, TRBD2 (5 bases). Trimming took off 0 bases at V and 6 bases at J, with 12 bases between the two ends. CDR3 size: 15 residues. The germline gives CDR1 LGHNA, CDR2 YSLEER. In DNA, the CDR3 is TGCGCCAGCAGCCAAGAACGGGGTGTCGGAAACATTCAGTACTTC. Encoded protein: CASSQERGVGNIQYF.

This clonotype has a count of ten or more. This chain connects TRBV20-1 to TRBJ1-2, with D perhaps matching TRBD1 (6 bases). CDR1 is DFQATT and CDR2 is SNEGSKA in the germline V gene (reference sequence). Trimming shortened V by 6 bases and J by 5 bases, and 22 bases separated the two germline ends. This CDR3 is 15 amino acids long. The CDR3 loop is CSALILEGGDYGYTF. As DNA, the CDR3 is TGCAGTGCCCTGATCCTTGAGGGGGGGGATTATGGCTACACCTTC.

The chain uses TRBV20-1 and TRBJ1-6, with 8 bases aligning to TRBD1. The germline V gene encodes CDR1 DFQATT and CDR2 SNEGSKA (reference sequence). This CDR3 is 14 amino acids long. J gave up 9 bases and V 5 bases, and 9 bases lay outside the gene matches. The CDR3 reads CSAGQGYQFSPLHF. The CDR3 DNA follows: TGCAGTGCTGGACAGGGATACCAGTTTTCACCCCTCCACTTT.

V is TRBV4-2 and J is TRBJ1-2, with D possibly being TRBD1 (6 bases). The CDR3 runs 13 residues. V was pared by 2 bases and J by 4 bases, with 8 bases between. Per the germline V gene, CDR1 is LGHNA and CDR2 is YNFKEQ. The CDR3 reads CASSQPGAYGYTF. CDR3 sequence (DNA): TGTGCCAGCAGCCAACCAGGGGCCTATGGCTACACCTTC.

This clonotype was detected ten times or more. This CDR3 is CASSPELATNEKLFF. The CDR3 region has the DNA TGTGCCAGCAGCCCCGAGCTCGCAACTAATGAAAAACTGTTTTTT. The chain uses TRBV11-2 and TRBJ1-4; D gene uncertain. This CDR3 region has 15 residues. V was pared by 5 bases and J by 0 bases, with 10 bases between. Germline CDR1 is SGHAT and CDR2 is FQNNGV.

This chain connects TRBV12-3 or TRBV12-4 to TRBJ2-1; the D gene is possibly TRBD1 (5 bases). This CDR3 has 12 residues. V was clipped by 11 bases and J by 4 bases, with 12 bases between them. The CDR3 spells CACQGSYNEQFF. The DNA for the CDR3 is TGTGCCTGCCAGGGATCATACAATGAGCAGTTCTTC.

This clonotype was seen at least ten times. V and J are TRBV20-1 and TRBJ1-1; TRBD1 matches 8 bases. V was pared by 4 bases and J by 0 bases, with 7 bases of the junction left unmatched. Germline V gene data show CDR1 as DFQATT and CDR2 as SNEGSKA (reference sequence). There are 15 residues in the CDR3. The CDR3 reads CSATWDRRMNTEAFF. CDR3 bases: TGCAGTGCTACTTGGGACAGGCGTATGAACACTGAAGCTTTCTTT.

This clonotype came up a few times. The chain is built from TRBV5-6 and TRBJ2-1; D may be TRBD1 or TRBD2 (5 bases each). The V end was cut by 4 bases, the J end by 0 bases, with 14 bases between. Germline V gene lookup returns CDR1 SGHDT and CDR2 YYEEEE. The CDR3 runs to 16 residues. This chain's CDR3 is CASSEPRDGSYNEQFF. In nucleotides, the CDR3 is TGTGCCAGCAGCGAGCCCCGGGACGGCTCCTACAATGAGCAGTTCTTC.

This chain connects TRBV30 to TRBJ2-7; TRBD1 is a possible D gene (6 bases). There are 11 residues in the CDR3. V was cut by 8 bases and J by 3 bases, with 11 bases left in between. Germline V gives CDR1 GTSNPN, CDR2 SVGIG (reference sequence). CDR3 nucleotide sequence: TGTGCCGGGGACACTTACTACGAGCAGTACTTC. Protein product: CAGDTYYEQYF.